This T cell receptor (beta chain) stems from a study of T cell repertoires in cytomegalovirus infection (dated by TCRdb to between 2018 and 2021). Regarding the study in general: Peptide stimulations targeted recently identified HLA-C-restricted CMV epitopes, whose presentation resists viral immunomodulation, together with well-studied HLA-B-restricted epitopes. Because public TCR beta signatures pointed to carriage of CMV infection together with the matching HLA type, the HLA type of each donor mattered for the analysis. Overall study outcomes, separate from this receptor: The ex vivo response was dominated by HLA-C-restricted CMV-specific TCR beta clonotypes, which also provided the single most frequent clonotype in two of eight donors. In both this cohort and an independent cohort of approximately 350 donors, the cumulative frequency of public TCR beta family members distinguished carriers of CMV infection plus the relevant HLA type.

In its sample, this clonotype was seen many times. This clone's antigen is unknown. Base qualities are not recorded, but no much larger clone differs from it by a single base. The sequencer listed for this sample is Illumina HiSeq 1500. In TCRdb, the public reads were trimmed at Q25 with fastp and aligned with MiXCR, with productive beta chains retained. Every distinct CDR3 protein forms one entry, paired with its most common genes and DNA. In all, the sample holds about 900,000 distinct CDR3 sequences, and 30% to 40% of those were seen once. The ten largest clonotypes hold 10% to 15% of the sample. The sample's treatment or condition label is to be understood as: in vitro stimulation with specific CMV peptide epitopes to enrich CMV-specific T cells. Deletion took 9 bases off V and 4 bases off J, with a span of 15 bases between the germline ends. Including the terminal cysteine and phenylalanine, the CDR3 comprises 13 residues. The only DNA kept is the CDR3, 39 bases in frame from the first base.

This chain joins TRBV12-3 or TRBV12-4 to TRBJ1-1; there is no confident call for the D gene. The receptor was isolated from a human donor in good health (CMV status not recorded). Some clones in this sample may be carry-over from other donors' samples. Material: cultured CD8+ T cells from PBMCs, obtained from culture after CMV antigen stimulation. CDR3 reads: CASALQVVTEAFF. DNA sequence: TGTGCCAGTGCCCTCCAGGTTGTCACTGAAGCTTTCTTT.